This entry lists 14 T cell receptor beta chains sequenced from one sample in a study of blood T cell repertoires in COVID-19. Profiling relied on immunoSEQ multiplex PCR, and the TCRdb table lists in-frame clones only, not all of them. The sample has more than 250,000 clones, around 83% seen once; the top ten hold 3.6%. Sequenced sample: peripheral blood. These receptors were taken from a young man with active or convalescent COVID-19.

The chain couples TRBV28 to TRBJ2-1; perhaps TRBD1 as D (7 bases). The CDR3 is 14 residues long. Germline V lookup: CDR1 MDHEN, CDR2 SYDVKM. Trimming left V 5 bases short and J 4 bases short, with 12 bases between. CDR3 amino acids: CASSRGTVYNEQFF. Written as DNA, the CDR3 is TGTGCCAGCAGTCGCGGGACAGTTTACAATGAGCAGTTCTTC.

This clone was counted between two and nine times. The DNA for the CDR3 is TGTGCCAGCAGTTACACAGACACCGGGGAGCTGTTTTTT. This sequence encodes CASSYTDTGELFF. V usage is TRBV6-2 or TRBV6-3 and J usage is TRBJ2-2; D uncertain. CDR1 is MNHEY and CDR2 is SVGEGT in the germline V gene. This CDR3 is built from 13 residues. The V gene lost 2 bases and the J gene lost 3 bases, with 4 bases spanning the gap.

This rearrangement joins TRBV9 to TRBJ2-3; D might be TRBD1 (6 bases). V was pared by 0 bases and J by 2 bases, with 16 bases between. Germline V gene data show CDR1 as SGDLS and CDR2 as YYNGEE. The CDR3 has 17 residues. Written as DNA, the CDR3 is TGTGCCAGCAGCGTAGCTACAGGGCCCTATAACACAGATACGCAGTATTTT. It yields the protein CASSVATGPYNTDTQYF.

In regard to this clone: Distinct nucleotide sequences in the sample also encode this CDR3. The chain is built from TRBV6-5 and TRBJ2-7; tentatively, D is TRBD1 (6 bases). Trimming shortened V by 0 bases and J by 6 bases, and 9 bases separated the two germline ends. CDR1 MNHEY and CDR2 SVGAGI come from the germline V gene. CDR3 length equals 13 residues. The CDR3 DNA is TGTGCCAGCAGTTACTCGACAGGAGGCGAGCAGTACTTC. It encodes CASSYSTGGEQYF.

This clone has only a few counts. The chain has TRBV18 and TRBJ2-3; the D gene is possibly TRBD1 (5 bases). With 2 bases removed from V and 2 bases from J, the gap between germline ends came to 17 bases. The germline V gene has CDR1 KGHSH and CDR2 LQKENI. The CDR3 covers 17 residues. CDR3 sequence reads: CASSPGFGSGFTDTQYF. In nucleotides, the CDR3 is TGTGCCAGCTCACCAGGGTTCGGGTCAGGGTTCACAGATACGCAGTATTTT.

The chain couples TRBV5-1 to TRBJ1-1; perhaps TRBD1 as D (5 bases). V lost 4 bases to trimming and J lost 0 bases, with 13 bases between them. CDR1 is SGHRS, CDR2 YFSETQ, per germline. CDR3 length equals 15 residues. CDR3 in DNA: TGCGCCAGCAGCCCAGGGTTGGGCATGAACACTGAAGCTTTCTTT. Its protein is CASSPGLGMNTEAFF.

The chain has TRBV5-6 and TRBJ1-2; D is unresolved. The CDR3 has 13 amino acids. CDR1 is SGHDT and CDR2 is YYEEEE in the germline V gene. V was cut by 0 bases and J by 8 bases, with 11 bases left in between. The CDR3 loop is CASSLGSGEGYTF. CDR3 nucleotides: TGTGCCAGCAGCTTGGGGTCCGGGGAGGGCTACACCTTC.

This chain links TRBV6-6 with TRBJ2-5; 8 nucleotides line up with TRBD2. Germline V lookup: CDR1 MNHNY, CDR2 SVGAGI (reference sequence). The CDR3 spans 12 residues. The V gene end was trimmed by 7 bases and the J gene end by 3 bases; junction bases not matched to a gene: 1. Here the CDR3 DNA reads TGTGCCAGCAACGGGGGGGAAGAGACCCAGTACTTC. This sequence encodes CASNGGEETQYF.

The gene calls are TRBV28 and TRBJ1-6, with D unclear. This CDR3 comprises 13 residues. Germline CDR1 MDHEN, CDR2 SYDVKM. Trimming removed 5 bases at V and 7 bases at J, with 9 bases between. Here the CDR3 reads CASSRSRNSPLHF. CDR3 bases: TGTGCCAGCAGTCGGTCTAGGAATTCACCCCTCCACTTT.

The CDR3 loop is CASSYSGTSGTNEQFF. The DNA of the CDR3 is TGTGCCAGCAGTTACTCCGGGACTAGCGGGACTAATGAGCAGTTCTTC. This chain joins TRBV6-6 and TRBJ2-1; 13 bases match TRBD2. V lost 0 bases to trimming and J lost 7 bases; unmatched junction nucleotides: 3. Germline V gene lookup returns CDR1 MNHNY and CDR2 SVGAGI (reference sequence). The CDR3 covers 16 residues.

J is TRBJ2-7 and V is TRBV29-1, with D uncertain. Germline assignment: CDR1 SQVTM and CDR2 ANQGSEA. The germline V and J ends were trimmed by 7 bases and 2 bases, with 6 bases remaining between them. The CDR3 is made up of 10 amino acids. The CDR3 nucleotides read TGCAGCGCTCAAACCTACGAGCAGTACTTC. Translating gives CSAQTYEQYF.

This clone has more than one count but fewer than ten. Other DNA sequences from this sample encode an identical CDR3 as well. This sequence joins TRBV28 and TRBJ1-1; tentative D call: TRBD1 (5 bases). The CDR3 contains 12 residues. The germline V gene has CDR1 MDHEN and CDR2 SYDVKM. With 6 bases removed from V and 4 bases from J, the gap between germline ends came to 9 bases. The CDR3 bases are TGTGCCAGCAGATCGGGGGGCACTGAAGCTTTCTTT. Its protein is CASRSGGTEAFF.

The chain combines TRBV18 with TRBJ2-2; D unresolved. The V end was cut by 3 bases, the J end by 7 bases, with 9 bases between. Germline CDR1 reads KGHSH; CDR2 reads LQKENI. The CDR3 is 13 residues long. CDR3 bases: TGTGCCAGCTCACCGCCTCACGGCGGGGAGCTGTTTTTT. It is translated as CASSPPHGGELFF.

The V gene is TRBV10-3, the J gene TRBJ2-7; D unresolved. The CDR3 spans 11 residues. Trimming stripped 4 bases from V and 3 bases from J, with 4 bases between. Germline CDR1 reads ENHRY; CDR2 reads SYGVKD. DNA of the CDR3: TGTGCCATCAGTGCGAGCTACGAGCAGTACTTC. This sequence encodes CAISASYEQYF.